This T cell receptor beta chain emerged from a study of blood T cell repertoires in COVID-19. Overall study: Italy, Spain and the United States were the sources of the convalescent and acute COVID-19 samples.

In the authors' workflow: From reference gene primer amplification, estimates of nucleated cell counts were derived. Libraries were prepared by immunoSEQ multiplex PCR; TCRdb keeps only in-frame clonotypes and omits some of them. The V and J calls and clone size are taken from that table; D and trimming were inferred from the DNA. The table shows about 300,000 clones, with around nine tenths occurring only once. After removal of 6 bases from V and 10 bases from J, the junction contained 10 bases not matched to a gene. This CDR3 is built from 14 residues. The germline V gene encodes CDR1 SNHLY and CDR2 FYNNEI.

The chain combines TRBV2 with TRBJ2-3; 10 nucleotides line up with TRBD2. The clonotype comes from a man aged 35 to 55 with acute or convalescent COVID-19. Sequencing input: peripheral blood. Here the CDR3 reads CASSPGLANLPQYF. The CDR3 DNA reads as TGTGCCAGCAGCCCGGGACTAGCGAATCTTCCGCAGTATTTT.